A single sample is the source of the 18 T cell receptor beta chains below, sequenced in a study of beta chain features in type 1 diabetes (dated by TCRdb to about 2018). Receptors were amplified or captured by the immunoSEQ multiplex PCR assay. The entire amount of isolated RNA was reverse transcribed using the High Capacity cDNA Reverse Transcription Kit, so the sequenced TCRB transcripts were expressed ones. Imported from immuneACCESS, the table was reduced by TCRdb to in-frame sequences with V and J called. These copies leave out some clones; in studies compared against another copy, an unresolved V gene accounts for under half, and the cause of the remainder is not known. Recorded for this sample are 400,000 to 500,000 clones; about 15% of them occurred a single time. The ten largest clonotypes hold approximately 0.035% of the sample. Sequenced: naive CD4+ T cells from blood. The sample's cell subset or site label is to be understood as: true naive CD4+ T cells. These receptors were collected from a man aged 25 to 40 in good health.

This clone was seen only a few times. This chain connects TRBV13 to TRBJ2-1; TRBD1 might be the D (6 bases). Germline V gene data show CDR1 as PRHDT and CDR2 as FYEKMQ (reference sequence). The CDR3 has 15 amino acids. V shed 4 bases and J shed 9 bases, with 19 bases lying between them. The CDR3: CASSSFFWGPGEQFF. The CDR3 DNA is TGTGCCAGCAGCTCCTTTTTTTGGGGGCCCGGTGAGCAGTTCTTC.

This chain connects TRBV7-4 to TRBJ2-7, with TRBD1 matching over 9 bases. The CDR3 is made up of 15 amino acids. The germline V gene encodes CDR1 SGHVT and CDR2 SQSDAQ. V was pared by 5 bases and J by 1 base, with 6 bases of the junction left unmatched. CDR3 coding DNA: TGTGCCAGCAGCCTCAGGGGACAGGGATCCTACGAGCAGTACGTC. This codes for CASSLRGQGSYEQYV.

The table lists this clone with a few counts. CDR3 DNA sequence: TGTGCCAGCAGCTTACAACCGGGGGGAGAGCAGTACGTC. It is translated as CASSLQPGGEQYV. The chain links TRBV7-2 to TRBJ2-7; 7 positions match TRBD2. Germline V lookup: CDR1 SGHTA, CDR2 FQGNSA. V was pared by 2 bases and J by 7 bases, with 5 bases of the junction left unmatched. CDR3 size: 13 residues.

J is TRBJ2-5 and V is TRBV9; tentative D call: TRBD2 (6 bases). Germline CDR1 SGDLS, CDR2 YYNGEE. V lost 7 bases, J lost 3 bases, and 13 bases lay in between. This CDR3 comprises 13 residues. The CDR3: CASSREPKETQYF. The CDR3, as DNA: TGTGCCAGCTCCCGGGAGCCGAAAGAGACCCAGTACTTC.

This clone was observed a handful of times. The J gene is TRBJ2-3, the V gene TRBV11-2; 9 positions agree with TRBD2. The V segment lost 1 base and the J segment 8 bases; nucleotides outside the gene matches: 10. The CDR3 is 16 residues long. Germline V lookup: CDR1 SGHAT, CDR2 FQNNGV. In DNA, the CDR3 is TGTGCCAGCAGCTTAGCCGGGACTAGCACATCGGGTACGCAGTATTTT. This encodes CASSLAGTSTSGTQYF.

The chain couples TRBV9 to TRBJ2-1; TRBD2 matches at 11 bases. V lost 1 base, J lost 0 bases, and 9 bases stayed unmatched. The CDR3 sequence is 19 residues long. Looked up from germline, CDR1 is SGDLS and CDR2 is YYNGEE. The CDR3 sequence: CASSVLAGGFMSSYNEQFF. The CDR3 region has the DNA TGTGCCAGCAGCGTACTAGCGGGGGGTTTTATGAGCTCCTACAATGAGCAGTTCTTC.

This clone occurred a few times. CDR3 DNA sequence: TGTGCCAGCAGTGAACTCGGTTCTGGAAACACCATATATTTT. Protein: CASSELGSGNTIYF. The chain has TRBV2 and TRBJ1-3, with no clear D. Trimming removed 2 bases at V and 1 base at J, with 6 bases between. CDR3 length equals 14 residues. Germline-derived CDR1 and CDR2 are SNHLY and FYNNEI.

This clone was counted between two and nine times. V is TRBV19 and J is TRBJ2-7; D possibly corresponds to TRBD2 (6 bases). The V end was cut by 3 bases, the J end by 4 bases, with 13 bases between. The CDR3 consists of 14 residues. In germline, CDR1 is LNHDA, CDR2 SQIVND (reference sequence). The CDR3 nucleotides read TGTGCCAGTAGTATGAGCGGCGGGACTTACGAGCAGTACGTC. It codes for CASSMSGGTYEQYV.

The chain couples TRBV4-3 to TRBJ1-1, with a weak D call TRBD1 (5 bases). This CDR3 is built from 14 residues. The germline V gene encodes CDR1 LGHNA and CDR2 YSLEER. Trimming took 0 bases from V and 3 from J, leaving 8 bases between them. The CDR3 DNA follows: TGCGCCAGCAGCCAAGATTTCAGGGACACTGAAGCTTTCTTT. Residues: CASSQDFRDTEAFF.

Only a few counts were recorded for this clone. The V and J genes are TRBV28 and TRBJ2-1, with D unclear. V lost 3 bases, J lost 4 bases, and 13 bases lay in between. The CDR3 loop spans 15 amino acids. Germline CDR1 and CDR2: MDHEN and SYDVKM. The CDR3 is CASSFGEVGYNEQFF. The CDR3 coding sequence is TGTGCCAGCAGTTTCGGTGAGGTCGGGTACAATGAGCAGTTCTTC.

The rearrangement links TRBV19 to TRBJ1-2, with D tentatively TRBD1 (6 bases). Germline-derived CDR1 and CDR2 are LNHDA and SQIVND (reference sequence). CDR3 size: 14 residues. The ends were cut back, 5 bases at V and 9 bases at J, with 19 bases in the middle. The CDR3 sequence is CASSSTPGHRSYTF. The CDR3 DNA sequence: TGTGCCAGTAGTTCAACTCCGGGACATAGGAGCTACACCTTC.

This clone showed up just once. The chain employs TRBV5-4 and TRBJ2-5; D could derive from TRBD1 or TRBD2 (6 bases each). The germline V and J ends were trimmed by 1 base and 5 bases, with 21 bases remaining between them. Germline CDR1 SGHNT, CDR2 YYREEE (reference sequence). This CDR3 region has 17 residues. The CDR3 coding sequence is TGTGCCAGCAGCTTGTTGGCCGAGGAGTGGGGGGCGGAGACCCAGTACTTC. Its translation: CASSLLAEEWGAETQYF.

This clone was detected once. The CDR3 here is CASSVTGRPDYGYTF. The CDR3 DNA is TGTGCCAGCAGCGTAACAGGCCGGCCTGACTATGGCTACACCTTC. This chain uses TRBV9 with TRBJ1-2; a possible D gene is TRBD1 (5 bases). This CDR3 contains 15 residues. The V gene lost 1 base and the J gene lost 3 bases, with 13 bases spanning the gap. The germline V gene has CDR1 SGDLS and CDR2 YYNGEE.

V gene TRBV5-1 combines with J gene TRBJ2-5; TRBD2 agrees at 7 bases. The V and J ends lost 0 bases and 4 bases, in that order; junction bases with no gene match: 6. The CDR3 is made up of 15 amino acids. CDR1 is SGHRS, CDR2 YFSETQ, per germline. The CDR3: CASSLASGGRETQYF. DNA of the CDR3: TGCGCCAGCAGCTTGGCCTCGGGGGGACGAGAGACCCAGTACTTC.

This clone was detected a few times. J is TRBJ2-5 and V is TRBV6-1; D is unclear. Trimming shortened V by 4 bases and J by 5 bases, and 8 bases separated the two germline ends. CDR1 and CDR2 (germline): MNHNS, SASEGT. The CDR3 runs to 12 residues. The CDR3 DNA reads TGTGCCAGCAGTGGTGGTAGGGAGACCCAGTACTTC. This translates into CASSGGRETQYF.

This clone was found once. V usage is TRBV12-5 and J usage is TRBJ2-7; 8 bases agree with TRBD1. There are 16 residues in the CDR3. CDR1 and CDR2 (germline): LGHNT, FRNRAP. Trimming at V came to 0 bases and at J to 3 bases, leaving 7 bases not matched to a gene. The CDR3 DNA sequence: TGTGCTAGTGGTTTGGTACTGGGCAGGGGGCACTACGAGCAGTACTTC. Translating it yields CASGLVLGRGHYEQYF.

This clone was seen more than once but under ten times. The J gene is TRBJ1-5, the V gene TRBV30; the match to TRBD1 covers 7 bases. The V and J ends lost 5 bases and 6 bases, in that order; junction bases with no gene match: 4. The CDR3 has 12 residues. From germline, CDR1 is GTSNPN and CDR2 SVGIG (reference sequence). The CDR3 protein is CAWDRDFQPQHF. In DNA form, the CDR3 reads TGTGCCTGGGACAGGGACTTTCAGCCCCAGCATTTT.

This clone has only a few counts. The chain employs TRBV9 and TRBJ2-7; TRBD2 matches 9 bases. The CDR3 has 15 residues. Germline V gene lookup returns CDR1 SGDLS and CDR2 YYNGEE. Losses at the gene ends were 3 bases for V and 6 bases for J; bases not matched to a gene: 10. Here the CDR3 DNA reads TGTGCCAGCAGCGGAACCGGGACTAGCCTCTCCGAGCAGTACTTC. It translates to CASSGTGTSLSEQYF.